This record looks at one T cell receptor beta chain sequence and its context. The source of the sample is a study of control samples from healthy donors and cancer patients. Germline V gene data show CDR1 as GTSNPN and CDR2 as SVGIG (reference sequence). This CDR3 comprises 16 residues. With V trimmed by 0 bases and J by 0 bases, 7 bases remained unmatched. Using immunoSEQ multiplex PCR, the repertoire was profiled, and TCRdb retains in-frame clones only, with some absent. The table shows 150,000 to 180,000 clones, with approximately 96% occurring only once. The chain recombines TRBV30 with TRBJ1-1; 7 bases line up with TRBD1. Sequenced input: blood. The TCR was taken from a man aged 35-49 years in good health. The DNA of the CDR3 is TGTGCCTGGAGTGTACAGGGGAAGCGATTGAACACTGAAGCTTTCTTT. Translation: CAWSVQGKRLNTEAFF.